Listed here are 5 T cell receptor beta chains from one sample, sequenced in a study of glioma-infiltrating T cells after dendritic cell vaccination. Data came from immunoSEQ multiplex PCR; TCRdb stores just in-frame clones and leaves some out. The sample carries tens of thousands of clones, roughly 87% recorded once. Sequences were derived from blood, sampled before dendritic cell vaccination. The receptors were sampled from a human donor with glioblastoma.

The rearrangement links TRBV15 to TRBJ1-2, with 10 bases fitting TRBD1. This CDR3 has 17 residues. After removal of 8 bases from V and 6 bases from J, the junction contained 18 bases not matched to a gene. CDR1 is LNHNV and CDR2 is YYDKDF in the germline V gene (reference sequence). DNA of the CDR3: TGTGCCACCTCTTCATATCACCTTGGACAGGGGGAGCATGGCTACACCTTC. This gives the protein CATSSYHLGQGEHGYTF.

The chain couples TRBV7-9 to TRBJ1-2, with D hard to call. CDR1 is SEHNR, CDR2 FQNEAQ, per germline (reference sequence). V gave up 8 bases and J gave up 0 bases, with 7 bases separating them. The CDR3 loop spans 12 amino acids. The CDR3 loop is CASGSANYGYTF. CDR3 sequence (DNA): TGTGCCAGCGGGAGCGCTAACTATGGCTACACCTTC.

The genes are TRBV19 and TRBJ2-3; 7 positions match TRBD1. The CDR3 runs 15 residues. CDR1 is LNHDA, CDR2 SQIVND, per germline (reference sequence). J lost 4 bases, V lost 5 bases, and 9 bases had no gene match. This chain's CDR3 is CASSRTGAPADTQYF. The CDR3 DNA follows: TGTGCCAGTAGTCGTACAGGGGCCCCGGCAGATACGCAGTATTTT.

The chain uses TRBV25-1 and TRBJ2-2; 8 positions agree with TRBD2. This CDR3 region has 16 residues. Trimming cost V 5 bases and J 3 bases; bases outside gene matches: 8. Germline V gene lookup returns CDR1 MGHDK and CDR2 SYGVNS. The CDR3 loop is CASSWGAGADTGELFF. CDR3 coding DNA: TGTGCCAGCAGTTGGGGAGCGGGAGCAGACACCGGGGAGCTGTTTTTT.

The chain recombines TRBV30 with TRBJ2-6, with a weak D call TRBD1 (5 bases). Germline-derived CDR1 and CDR2 are GTSNPN and SVGIG (reference sequence). The CDR3 has 13 residues. Trimming left V 5 bases short and J 3 bases short, with 8 bases between. The CDR3: CAWQRGGANVLTF. DNA for the CDR3: TGTGCCTGGCAAAGGGGTGGGGCCAACGTCCTGACTTTC.